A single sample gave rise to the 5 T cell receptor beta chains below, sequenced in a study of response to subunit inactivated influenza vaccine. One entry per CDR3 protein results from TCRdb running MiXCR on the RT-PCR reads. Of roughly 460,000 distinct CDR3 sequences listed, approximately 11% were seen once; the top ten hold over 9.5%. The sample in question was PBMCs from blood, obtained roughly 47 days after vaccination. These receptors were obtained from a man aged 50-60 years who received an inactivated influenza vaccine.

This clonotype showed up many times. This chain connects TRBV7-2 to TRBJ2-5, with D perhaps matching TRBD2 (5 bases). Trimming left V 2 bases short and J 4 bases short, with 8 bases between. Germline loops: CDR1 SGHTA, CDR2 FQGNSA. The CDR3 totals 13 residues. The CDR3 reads CASSLNSGETQYF. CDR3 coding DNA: TGTGCCAGCAGCTTAAACAGCGGAGAGACCCAGTACTTC.

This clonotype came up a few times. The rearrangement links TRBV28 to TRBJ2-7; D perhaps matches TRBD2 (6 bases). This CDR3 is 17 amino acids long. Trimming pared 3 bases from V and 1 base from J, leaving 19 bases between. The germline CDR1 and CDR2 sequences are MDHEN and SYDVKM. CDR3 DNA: TGTGCCAGCAGTTTCTTACCGGAGGGCAGGCTTTCCTACGAGCAGTACTTC. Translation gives CASSFLPEGRLSYEQYF.

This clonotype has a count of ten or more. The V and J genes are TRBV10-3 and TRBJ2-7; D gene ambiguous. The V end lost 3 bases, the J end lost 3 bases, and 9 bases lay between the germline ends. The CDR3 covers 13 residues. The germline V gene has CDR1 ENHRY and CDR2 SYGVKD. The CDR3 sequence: CAISEGFYYEQYF. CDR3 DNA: TGTGCCATCAGTGAAGGGTTCTACTACGAGCAGTACTTC.

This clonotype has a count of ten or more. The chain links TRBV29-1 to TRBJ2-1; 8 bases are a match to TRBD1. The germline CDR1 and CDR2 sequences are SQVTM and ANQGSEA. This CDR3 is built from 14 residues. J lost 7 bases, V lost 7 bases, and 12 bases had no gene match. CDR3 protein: CSAGAGTGRNEQFF. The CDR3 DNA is TGCAGCGCCGGGGCCGGGACAGGACGAAATGAGCAGTTCTTC.

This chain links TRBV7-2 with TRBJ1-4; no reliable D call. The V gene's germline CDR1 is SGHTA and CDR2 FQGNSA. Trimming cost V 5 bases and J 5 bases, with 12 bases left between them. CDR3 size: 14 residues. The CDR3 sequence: CASSNRPNNEKLFF. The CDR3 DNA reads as TGTGCCAGCAGCAACCGTCCGAACAATGAAAAACTGTTTTTT.